This T cell receptor beta chain came from a study of prognosis after radiotherapy for stage I lung cancer. CDR3 length: 12 amino acids. As concerns this clonotype: One end of the junction does not line up with germline, which may come from a read error.

TCR beta CDR3 was amplified from genomic DNA by two-round multiplex PCR. It was primers specific to each TRBV and TRBJ gene that first-round PCR used. TCRdb re-derived calls from the multiplex PCR reads in MiXCR, one entry per CDR3 protein. The sample includes 50,000 or so distinct CDR3 sequences, 30% to 40% of them seen just once. The starting material was PBMCs, obtained before or after stereotactic body radiation therapy (not recorded which). The clonotype comes from a donor over 45 with non-small cell lung cancer. The chain uses TRBV12-3 or TRBV12-4 and TRBJ2-7; a weak D match, TRBD2 (5 bases). CDR3 sequence (DNA): TGTGCCAGCAGTCCCCCCCGGGGTGAGCATTACTTC. Translation: CASSPPRGEHYF.